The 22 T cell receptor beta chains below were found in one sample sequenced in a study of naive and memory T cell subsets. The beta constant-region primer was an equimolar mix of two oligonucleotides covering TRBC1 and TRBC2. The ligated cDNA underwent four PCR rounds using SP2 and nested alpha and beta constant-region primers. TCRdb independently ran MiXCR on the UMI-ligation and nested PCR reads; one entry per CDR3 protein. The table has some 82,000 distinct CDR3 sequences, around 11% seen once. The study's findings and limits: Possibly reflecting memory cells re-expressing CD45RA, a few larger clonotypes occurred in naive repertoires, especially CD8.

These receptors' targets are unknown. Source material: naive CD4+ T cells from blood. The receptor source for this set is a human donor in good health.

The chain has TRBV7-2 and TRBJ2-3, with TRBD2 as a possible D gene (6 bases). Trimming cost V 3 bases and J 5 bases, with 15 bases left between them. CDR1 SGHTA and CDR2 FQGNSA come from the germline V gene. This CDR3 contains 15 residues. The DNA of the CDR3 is TGTGCCAGCAGCTTTGGCGGGACCCCCAGAGATACGCAGTATTTT. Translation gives CASSFGGTPRDTQYF.

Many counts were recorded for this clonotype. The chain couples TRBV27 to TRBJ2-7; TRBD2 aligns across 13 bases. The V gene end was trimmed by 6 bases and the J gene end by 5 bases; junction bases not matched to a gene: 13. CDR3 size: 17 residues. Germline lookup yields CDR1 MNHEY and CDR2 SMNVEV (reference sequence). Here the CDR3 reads CASRDRLAGGLGNEQYF. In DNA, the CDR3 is TGTGCCAGCAGGGATCGACTAGCGGGAGGTCTGGGTAACGAGCAGTACTTC.

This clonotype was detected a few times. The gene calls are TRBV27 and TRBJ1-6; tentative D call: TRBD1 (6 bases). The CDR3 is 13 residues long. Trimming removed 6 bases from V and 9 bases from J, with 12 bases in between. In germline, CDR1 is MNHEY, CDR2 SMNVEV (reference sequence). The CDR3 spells CASSRTDLSPLHF. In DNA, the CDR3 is TGTGCCAGCAGCCGGACAGACCTTTCACCCCTCCACTTT.

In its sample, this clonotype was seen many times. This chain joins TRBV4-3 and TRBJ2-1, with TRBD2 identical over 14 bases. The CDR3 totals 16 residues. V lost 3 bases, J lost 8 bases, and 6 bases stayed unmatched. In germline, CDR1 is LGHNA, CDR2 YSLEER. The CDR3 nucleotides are TGCGCCAGCAGCCACAGAGGACTAGCGGGGGGCTATGAGCAGTTCTTC. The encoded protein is CASSHRGLAGGYEQFF.

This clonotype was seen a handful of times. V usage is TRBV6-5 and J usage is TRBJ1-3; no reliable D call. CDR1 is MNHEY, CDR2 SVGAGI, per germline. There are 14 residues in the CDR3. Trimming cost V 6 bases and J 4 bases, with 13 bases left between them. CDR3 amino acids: CASSRSLLGNTIYF. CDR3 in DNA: TGTGCCAGCAGCAGGAGCTTACTAGGAAACACCATATATTTT.

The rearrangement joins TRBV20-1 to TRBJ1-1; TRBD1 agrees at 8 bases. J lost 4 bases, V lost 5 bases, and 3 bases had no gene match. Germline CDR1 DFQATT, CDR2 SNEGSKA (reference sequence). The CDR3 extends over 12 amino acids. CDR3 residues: CSAAGGRTEAFF. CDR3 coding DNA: TGCAGTGCTGCAGGGGGCCGCACTGAAGCTTTCTTT.

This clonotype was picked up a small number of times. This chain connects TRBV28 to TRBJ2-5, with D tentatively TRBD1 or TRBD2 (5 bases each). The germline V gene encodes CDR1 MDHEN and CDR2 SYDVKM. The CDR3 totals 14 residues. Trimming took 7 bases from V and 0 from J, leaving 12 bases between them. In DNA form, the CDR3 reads TGTGCCAGCATGCAGGGACCCTACCAAGAGACCCAGTACTTC. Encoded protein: CASMQGPYQETQYF.

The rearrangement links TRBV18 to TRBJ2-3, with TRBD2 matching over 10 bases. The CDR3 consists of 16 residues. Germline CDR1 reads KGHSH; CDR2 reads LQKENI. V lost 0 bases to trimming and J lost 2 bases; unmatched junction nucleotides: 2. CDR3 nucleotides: TGTGCCAGCTCACCACCGCTAGCGGGAGCCACAGATACGCAGTATTTT. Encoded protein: CASSPPLAGATDTQYF.

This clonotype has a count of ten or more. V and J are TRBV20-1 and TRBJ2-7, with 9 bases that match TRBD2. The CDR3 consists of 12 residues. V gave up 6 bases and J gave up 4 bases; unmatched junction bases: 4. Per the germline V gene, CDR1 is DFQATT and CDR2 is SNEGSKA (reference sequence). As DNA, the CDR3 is TGCAGTGCGCCGACTAGCGGATACGAGCAGTACTTC. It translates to CSAPTSGYEQYF.

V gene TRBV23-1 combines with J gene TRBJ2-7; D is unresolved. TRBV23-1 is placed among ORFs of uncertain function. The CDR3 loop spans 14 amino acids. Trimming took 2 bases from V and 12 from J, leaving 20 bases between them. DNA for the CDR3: TGCGCCAGCAGTCAAGGGCATCAAATTTTCTATTGGTACTTC. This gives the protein CASSQGHQIFYWYF.

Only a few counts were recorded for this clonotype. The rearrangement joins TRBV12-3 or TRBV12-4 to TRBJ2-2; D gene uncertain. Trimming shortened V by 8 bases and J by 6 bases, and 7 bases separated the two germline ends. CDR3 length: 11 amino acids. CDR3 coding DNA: TGTGCCAGCCCGGCGCCCGGGGAGCTGTTTTTT. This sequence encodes CASPAPGELFF.

CDR3: CASSKGGLGQEVNYGYTF. In nucleotides, the CDR3 is TGTGCCAGCAGCAAAGGGGGGTTGGGTCAGGAGGTTAACTATGGCTACACCTTC. The genes are TRBV27 and TRBJ1-2; weak D call: TRBD1 (6 bases). Germline lookup yields CDR1 MNHEY and CDR2 SMNVEV (reference sequence). The length of the CDR3 is 18 residues. The V end lost 6 bases, the J end lost 1 base, and 24 bases lay between the germline ends.

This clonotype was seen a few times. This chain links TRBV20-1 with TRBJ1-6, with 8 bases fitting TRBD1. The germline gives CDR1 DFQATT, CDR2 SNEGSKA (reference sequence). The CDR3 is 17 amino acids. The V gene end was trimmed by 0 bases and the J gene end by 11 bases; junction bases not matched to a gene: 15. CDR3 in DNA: TGCAGTGCTAGAGACTCATCCCTCGGCAGGGGGCAGGCACCCCTCCACTTT. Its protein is CSARDSSLGRGQAPLHF.

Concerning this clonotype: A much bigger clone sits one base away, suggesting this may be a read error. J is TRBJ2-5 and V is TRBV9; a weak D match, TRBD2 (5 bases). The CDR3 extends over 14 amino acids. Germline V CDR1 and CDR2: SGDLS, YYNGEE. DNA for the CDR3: TGTGACAGCAGCGTAGCCCCTAGCCGGGAGACCCAGTACTTC. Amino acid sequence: CDSSVAPSRETQYF.

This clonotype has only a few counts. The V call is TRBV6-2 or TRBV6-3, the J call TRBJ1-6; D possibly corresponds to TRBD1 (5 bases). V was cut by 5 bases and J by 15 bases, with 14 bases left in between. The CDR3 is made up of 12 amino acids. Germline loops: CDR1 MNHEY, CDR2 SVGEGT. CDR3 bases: TGTGCCAGCAGTAAAGACAGTTACAGCCTCCACTTT. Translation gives CASSKDSYSLHF.

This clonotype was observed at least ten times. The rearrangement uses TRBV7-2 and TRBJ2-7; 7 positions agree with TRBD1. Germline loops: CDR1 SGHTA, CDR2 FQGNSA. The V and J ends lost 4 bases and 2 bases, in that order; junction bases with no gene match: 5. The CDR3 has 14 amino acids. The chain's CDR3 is CASSSTTGTYEQYF. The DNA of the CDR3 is TGTGCCAGCAGCTCAACGACAGGGACCTACGAGCAGTACTTC.

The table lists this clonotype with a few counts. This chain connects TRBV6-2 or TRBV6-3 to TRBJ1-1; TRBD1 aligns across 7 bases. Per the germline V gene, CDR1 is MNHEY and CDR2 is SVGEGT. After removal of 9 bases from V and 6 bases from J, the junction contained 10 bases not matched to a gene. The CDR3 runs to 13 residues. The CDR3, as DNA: TGTGCCAGTACTCCAGGGGGAGTCCCTGAAGCTTTCTTT. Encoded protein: CASTPGGVPEAFF.

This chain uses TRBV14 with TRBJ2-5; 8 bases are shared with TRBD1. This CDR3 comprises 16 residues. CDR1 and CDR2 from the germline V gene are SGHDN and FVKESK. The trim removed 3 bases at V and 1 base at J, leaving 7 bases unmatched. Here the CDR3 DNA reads TGTGCCAGCAGCCATCCCTGGACAGGGACCCAAGAGACCCAGTACTTC. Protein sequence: CASSHPWTGTQETQYF.

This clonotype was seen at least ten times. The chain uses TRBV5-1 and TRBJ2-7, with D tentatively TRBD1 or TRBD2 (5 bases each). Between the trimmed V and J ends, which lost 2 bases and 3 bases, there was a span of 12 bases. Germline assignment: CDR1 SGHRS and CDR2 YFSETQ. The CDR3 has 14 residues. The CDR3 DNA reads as TGCGCCAGCAGCTTATCATCGGGGCACTACGAGCAGTACTTC. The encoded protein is CASSLSSGHYEQYF.

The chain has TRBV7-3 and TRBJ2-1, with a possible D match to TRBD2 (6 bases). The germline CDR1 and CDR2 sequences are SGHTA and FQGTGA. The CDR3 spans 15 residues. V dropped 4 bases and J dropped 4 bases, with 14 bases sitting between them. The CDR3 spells CASSSPGTPYNEQFF. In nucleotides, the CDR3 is TGTGCCAGCAGCTCGCCCGGGACTCCTTACAATGAGCAGTTCTTC.

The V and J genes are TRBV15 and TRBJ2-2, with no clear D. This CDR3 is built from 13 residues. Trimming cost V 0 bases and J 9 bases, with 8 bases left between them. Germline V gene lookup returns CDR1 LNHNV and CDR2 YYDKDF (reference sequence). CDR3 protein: CATSRDLMWELFF. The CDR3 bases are TGTGCCACCAGCAGAGATTTGATGTGGGAGCTGTTTTTT.

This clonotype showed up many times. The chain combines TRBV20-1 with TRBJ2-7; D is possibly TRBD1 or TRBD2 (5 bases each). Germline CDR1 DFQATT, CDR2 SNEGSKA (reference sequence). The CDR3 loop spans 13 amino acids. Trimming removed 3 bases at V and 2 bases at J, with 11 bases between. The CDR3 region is CSASGTRTYEQYF. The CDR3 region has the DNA TGCAGTGCTAGTGGGACCCGAACCTACGAGCAGTACTTC.